What follows are 18 T cell receptor beta chains derived from one specimen sequenced in a study of cytomegalovirus exposure and HLA in healthy donors. Some clones are missing from TCRdb's copy, which holds only in-frame ones; the method was immunoSEQ multiplex PCR. The sample has some 190,000 clones, more than 75% seen once. Sequenced sample: PBMCs. The receptors stem from a man aged 25-45 years in good health and CMV-seropositive.

The V and J genes are TRBV5-1 and TRBJ2-7; D gene unclear. V shed 0 bases and J shed 3 bases, with 4 bases lying between them. This CDR3 is built from 12 residues. Germline CDR1 SGHRS, CDR2 YFSETQ. The CDR3 nucleotides are TGCGCCAGCAGCTTGGACTACTACGAGCAGTACTTC. Protein: CASSLDYYEQYF.

The rearrangement links TRBV7-2 to TRBJ2-2; 9 nucleotides align to TRBD2. V was clipped by 3 bases and J by 4 bases; unmatched bases: 9. The CDR3 totals 17 residues. From germline, CDR1 is SGHTA and CDR2 FQGNSA. In DNA form, the CDR3 reads TGTGCCAGCAGCTTCACGACTAGCGGAGGGGGCACCGGGGAGCTGTTTTTT. Protein product: CASSFTTSGGGTGELFF.

The gene calls are TRBV5-1 and TRBJ1-1; D is unclear. The CDR3 has 14 amino acids. V was shortened by 0 bases and J by 3 bases, with 9 bases between the two germline ends. Germline-derived CDR1 and CDR2 are SGHRS and YFSETQ. The CDR3, as DNA: TGCGCCAGCAGCTTGGGGGTCGGGGACACTGAAGCTTTCTTT. Its protein product is CASSLGVGDTEAFF.

The chain has TRBV7-9 and TRBJ1-4; TRBD1 aligns across 7 bases. V trimming: 3 bases; J trimming: 7 bases; junction bases outside the gene matches: 5. CDR1 and CDR2 from the germline V gene are SEHNR and FQNEAQ (reference sequence). This CDR3 comprises 14 residues. The CDR3, as DNA: TGTGCCAGCAGCTTCTCAGGGGGGACTGAAAAACTGTTTTTT. It translates to CASSFSGGTEKLFF.

The genes are TRBV18 and TRBJ2-2; TRBD1 is a possible D gene (6 bases). The CDR3 has 13 residues. V lost 3 bases, J lost 7 bases, and 9 bases lay in between. Germline V lookup: CDR1 KGHSH, CDR2 LQKENI. In nucleotides, the CDR3 is TGTGCCAGCTCACCCGGACAGCACGGGGAGCTGTTTTTT. Its translation: CASSPGQHGELFF.

CDR3: CASIVPGTEAFF. CDR3 sequence (DNA): TGTGCCAGCATAGTCCCTGGGACTGAAGCTTTCTTT. The V gene is TRBV28, the J gene TRBJ1-1; D is unresolved. There are 12 residues in the CDR3. V was clipped by 7 bases and J by 5 bases, with 11 bases between them. CDR1 and CDR2 (germline): MDHEN, SYDVKM.

The chain links TRBV5-4 to TRBJ2-3; TRBD1 or TRBD2 may be the D gene (6 bases each). Per the germline V gene, CDR1 is SGHNT and CDR2 is YYREEE (reference sequence). This CDR3 has 15 amino acids. Between the trimmed V and J ends, which lost 0 bases and 1 base, there was a span of 9 bases. The DNA for the CDR3 is TGTGCCAGCAGCTTGGTCCGGGGGCGCACAGATACGCAGTATTTT. Translating gives CASSLVRGRTDTQYF.

The genes are TRBV27 and TRBJ2-5; D ambiguous. Trimming cost V 6 bases and J 2 bases, with 13 bases left between them. In germline, CDR1 is MNHEY, CDR2 SMNVEV (reference sequence). This CDR3 spans 14 amino acids. CDR3 protein: CASSDTDGQETQYF. The CDR3 nucleotides read TGTGCCAGCAGCGATACTGACGGACAAGAGACCCAGTACTTC.

V is TRBV27 and J is TRBJ2-2, with D tentatively TRBD1 or TRBD2 (5 bases each). This CDR3 has 14 amino acids. The V end lost 4 bases, the J end lost 4 bases, and 10 bases lay between the germline ends. The germline V gene encodes CDR1 MNHEY and CDR2 SMNVEV (reference sequence). The CDR3 loop is CASSSGTLTGELFF. The CDR3 DNA is TGTGCCAGCAGTTCCGGGACGCTCACCGGGGAGCTGTTTTTT.

V and J are TRBV6-5 and TRBJ2-2, with unresolved D. The V end was cut by 2 bases, the J end by 5 bases, with 3 bases between. CDR3 length equals 12 residues. Germline assignment: CDR1 MNHEY and CDR2 SVGAGI. CDR3 in amino acids: CASSYLTGELFF. DNA of the CDR3: TGTGCCAGCAGTTACCTTACCGGGGAGCTGTTTTTT.

V is TRBV13 and J is TRBJ1-2; 8 nucleotides match TRBD1. The V gene end was trimmed by 0 bases and the J gene end by 4 bases; junction bases not matched to a gene: 10. The germline gives CDR1 PRHDT, CDR2 FYEKMQ (reference sequence). This CDR3 has 17 amino acids. For the CDR3, the DNA is TGTGCCAGCAGCTTAGGTGGCAGGGGGCTCAACTTCTATGGCTACACCTTC. The encoded protein is CASSLGGRGLNFYGYTF.

The chain uses TRBV11-2 and TRBJ2-3; D not certain. The V gene lost 5 bases and the J gene lost 4 bases, with 7 bases spanning the gap. This CDR3 has 12 amino acids. Germline lookup yields CDR1 SGHAT and CDR2 FQNNGV. The CDR3: CASSASADTQYF. The CDR3 region has the DNA TGTGCCAGCAGCGCTTCGGCAGATACGCAGTATTTT.

The chain recombines TRBV9 with TRBJ1-1; D not resolved. V lost 0 bases and J lost 4, with 10 bases in between. The CDR3 length is 14 residues. Germline assignment: CDR1 SGDLS and CDR2 YYNGEE. CDR3 in DNA: TGTGCCAGCAGCGTAGAGGGCTTGAGCACTGAAGCTTTCTTT. Protein product: CASSVEGLSTEAFF.

The J gene is TRBJ2-1, the V gene TRBV6-6; TRBD2 might be the D (6 bases). CDR3 length equals 16 residues. Trimming took off 7 bases at V and 2 bases at J, with 18 bases between the two ends. CDR1 and CDR2 (germline): MNHNY, SVGAGI (reference sequence). This chain's CDR3 is CASTSGVAATYNEQFF. As DNA, the CDR3 is TGTGCCAGCACCTCGGGGGTAGCAGCTACCTACAATGAGCAGTTCTTC.

The rearrangement links TRBV7-3 to TRBJ2-5, with TRBD2 matching over 9 bases. The CDR3 spans 18 residues. Germline CDR1 is SGHTA and CDR2 is FQGTGA. The V gene end was trimmed by 2 bases and the J gene end by 1 base; junction bases not matched to a gene: 11. The CDR3 DNA follows: TGTGCCAGCAGCTTAGGAGCGGGGGGCACTACTTCCCAAGAGACCCAGTACTTC. Protein product: CASSLGAGGTTSQETQYF.

The chain uses TRBV2 and TRBJ1-1; TRBD1 matches 11 bases. V lost 6 bases and J lost 3; bases outside the gene matches: 3. In germline, CDR1 is SNHLY, CDR2 FYNNEI. The CDR3 loop spans 14 amino acids. This CDR3 reads CASRRGQGDTEAFF. Written as DNA, the CDR3 is TGTGCCAGCAGGCGGGGACAGGGGGACACTGAAGCTTTCTTT.

This clone appeared a single time. The gene calls are TRBV7-9 and TRBJ2-3; 10 nucleotides align to TRBD2. This CDR3 is built from 15 residues. J was trimmed by 2 bases and V by 4 bases; bases with no gene match: 3. Germline assignment: CDR1 SEHNR and CDR2 FQNEAQ (reference sequence). In DNA form, the CDR3 reads TGTGCCAGCAGCTCCCTAGCGGGGGACACAGATACGCAGTATTTT. This encodes CASSSLAGDTDTQYF.

The chain joins TRBV7-3 to TRBJ1-5; perhaps TRBD1 as D (5 bases). V was trimmed by 1 base and J by 5 bases, leaving 12 bases between them. CDR1 and CDR2 from the germline V gene are SGHTA and FQGTGA. This CDR3 is 15 amino acids long. Here the CDR3 reads CASSLKVGAHQPQHF. For the CDR3, the DNA is TGTGCCAGCAGCTTAAAGGTAGGGGCACATCAGCCCCAGCATTTT.